This T cell receptor beta chain was obtained from a study of cytomegalovirus exposure and HLA in healthy donors. This clone showed up just a few times. The CDR3 is 14 residues long. The trim removed 6 bases at V and 1 base at J, leaving 5 bases unmatched. CDR1 is MDHEN and CDR2 is SYDVKM in the germline V gene. Amplification used 60 Vbeta primers and 13 Jbeta primers. Generated by immunoSEQ multiplex PCR, the TCRdb table keeps only in-frame clones and is missing some. The sample carries 95,000 to 150,000 clones, approximately 72% recorded once. The rearrangement uses TRBV28 and TRBJ1-1, with 7 nucleotides matching TRBD1. The source material was PBMCs. This TCR derives from a woman in her thirties or forties in good health and CMV-seropositive. This CDR3 is CASRSGDRNTEAFF. In nucleotides, the CDR3 is TGTGCCAGCAGATCCGGGGACAGGAACACTGAAGCTTTCTTT.